This paragraph covers one TCR beta chain sequence. No cognate antigen has been identified for it. No qualities accompany the bases; no much larger clone lies one base away. The data originate from a study of Tregs in tolerant kidney transplant recipients (dated by TCRdb to about 2019). Regarding the complete study: Related donors were used in the transplants with nonmyeloablative bone marrow transplantation, and mixed chimerism was transient in the human trials. Before combined kidney and bone marrow transplantation, this study identified donor-specific regulatory T cells using TCRbeta sequencing and then followed those same cells after transplant.

For TCRbeta CDR3 sequencing, genomic DNA was extracted from sorted cells using the QIAGEN DNeasy Blood and Tissue Kit. High-throughput TCRbeta CDR3 sequencing, which included PCR amplification with bias correction and internal controls, was done commercially through immunoSEQ. The published analysis was carried out like this. Unique productive TCRbeta sequences were defined by CDR3 nucleotide sequence where primers matched, and otherwise by CDR3 amino acid sequence together with Vbeta and Jbeta genes. To correct for sorting error, sequences found in more than one sorted population at a frequency ratio of 2:1 or less were discarded, and the remaining shared sequences were assigned to the population with the higher frequency. A sequence counted as donor-reactive if, in CFSE-low cells, the sequence had a frequency of at least 0.01% and was expanded at least 5-fold compared with unstimulated cells. Repertoire divergence was quantified by Jensen-Shannon divergence using the top 100 TCRbeta sequences ranked by frequency. For any sample with multiple sequencing runs, sorting error was corrected in each run separately before the runs were pooled. This is the immuneACCESS table as TCRdb keeps it, with only in-frame sequences that have V and J called. A part of the clones is gone; compared with another copy, unresolved V genes explain less than half, and the rest is unexplained. D and trimming were read from the DNA, whereas the V and J calls and clone size are those reported in that table. Counted in this sample were tens of thousands of clones; approximately 89% of them appeared once. The top ten clones comprise approximately 0.33% of the sample.

The label giving this sample's time point can be read as: blood sample drawn before combined kidney and bone marrow transplant. Thawed PBMCs were FACS-sorted into unstimulated Tregs (CD4+CD25+CD127-), CD4+ non-Tregs (CD4+CD25-), CD4 cells and CD8 cells. Prior to Treg sorting, thawed PBMCs were rested overnight at 37 degrees C with around 200 IU/ml IL-2. 4 combined kidney and bone marrow transplant recipients from the ITN036ST trial were included as patients, and samples were available only from these trial subjects. Healthy control blood was processed to PBMCs by Ficoll density gradient and cryopreserved, and patient PBMCs were collected before and after transplant. Study-level results and caveats: Because only a small number of patients were included, the study had limitations, and the results will need to be validated in larger populations as well as under other immunosuppression protocols. Biological reproducibility was not directly assessed, although technical replication error appeared to be minimal. The most biologically relevant and donor-specific TCRbeta repertoire appeared to be identified by expanding Tregs with activated donor B cells. Donor-specific Treg expansion was found to exceed global Treg expansion in tolerant patients, suggesting antigen-driven rather than nonspecific expansion. For some patients the PCR primers changed over time, which made it impossible to compare the samples from those patients at the nucleotide level.

The sequence derives from a human donor who received a combined kidney and bone marrow transplant. This specimen consisted of Tregs from blood, obtained before the transplant.

The DNA sequence is TGTGCCAGCAGCCTGGGACTAGCGGCGGTTATGGATACGCAGTATTTT. Its translation is CASSLGLAAVMDTQYF. The rearrangement joined TRBV11-2 to TRBJ2-3; the central 11 bases match TRBD2. From V the trimming removes 5 bases and from J it removes 6 bases, while the gene matches leave 10 bases of the junction unaccounted for. From the germline V gene, CDR1 is SGHAT and CDR2 is FQNNGV. From the cysteine up to the phenylalanine, the CDR3 has a length of 16 residues. CDR3 DNA only is kept here, 48 bases in frame from base 1.